This TCR beta chain originates from a study of immune cell composition in non-small cell lung cancer. This clone came up a few times. The CDR3 extends over 12 amino acids. The germline V gene has CDR1 MDHEN and CDR2 SYDVKM. The V gene end was trimmed by 6 bases and the J gene end by 12 bases; junction bases not matched to a gene: 6. Normal lung sampling was at least 3 cm from the tumour, as distant as possible. Assay: immunoSEQ multiplex PCR; the TCRdb copy retains only in-frame clones and omits some. The sample holds several thousand clones, roughly 70% seen once. The sequencing input was non-adjacent lung tissue. The chain joins TRBV28 to TRBJ2-1; 9 positions agree with TRBD2. The TCR sequence derives from a human donor with non-small cell lung cancer. This chain's CDR3 is CASSLLRGGQFF. The CDR3 bases are TGTGCCAGCAGCCTTTTGCGGGGGGGGCAGTTCTTC.